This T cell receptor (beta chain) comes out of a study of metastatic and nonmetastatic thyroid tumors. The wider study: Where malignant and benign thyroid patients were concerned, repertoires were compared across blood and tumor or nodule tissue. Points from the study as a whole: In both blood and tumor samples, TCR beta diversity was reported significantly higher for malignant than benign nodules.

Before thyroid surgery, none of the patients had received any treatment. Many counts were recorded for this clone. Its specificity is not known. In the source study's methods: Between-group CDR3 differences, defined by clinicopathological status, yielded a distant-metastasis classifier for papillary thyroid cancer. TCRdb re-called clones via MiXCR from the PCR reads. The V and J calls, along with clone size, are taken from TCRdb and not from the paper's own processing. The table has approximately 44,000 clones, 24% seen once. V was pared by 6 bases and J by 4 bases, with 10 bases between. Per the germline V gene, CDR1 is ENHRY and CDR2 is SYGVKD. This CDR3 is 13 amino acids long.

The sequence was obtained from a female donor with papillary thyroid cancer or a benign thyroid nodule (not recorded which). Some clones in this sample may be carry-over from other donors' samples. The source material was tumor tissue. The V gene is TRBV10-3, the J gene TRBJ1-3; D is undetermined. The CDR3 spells CAIRDAGGNTIYF. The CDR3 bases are TGTGCCATCAGAGATGCGGGGGGAAACACCATATATTTT.